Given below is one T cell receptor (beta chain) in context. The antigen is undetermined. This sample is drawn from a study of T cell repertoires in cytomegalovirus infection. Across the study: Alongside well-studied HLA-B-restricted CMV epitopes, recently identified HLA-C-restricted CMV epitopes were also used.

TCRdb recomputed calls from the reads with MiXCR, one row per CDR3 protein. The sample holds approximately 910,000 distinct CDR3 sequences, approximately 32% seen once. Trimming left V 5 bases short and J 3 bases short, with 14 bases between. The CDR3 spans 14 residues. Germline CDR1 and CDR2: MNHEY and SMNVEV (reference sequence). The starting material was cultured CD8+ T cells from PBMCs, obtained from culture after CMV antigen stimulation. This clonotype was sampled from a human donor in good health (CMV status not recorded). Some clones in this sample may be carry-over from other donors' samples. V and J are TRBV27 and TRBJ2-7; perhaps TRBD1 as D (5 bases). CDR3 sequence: CASSQGPGDYEQYV. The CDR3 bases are TGTGCCAGCAGTCAGGGCCCTGGAGACTACGAGCAGTACGTC.